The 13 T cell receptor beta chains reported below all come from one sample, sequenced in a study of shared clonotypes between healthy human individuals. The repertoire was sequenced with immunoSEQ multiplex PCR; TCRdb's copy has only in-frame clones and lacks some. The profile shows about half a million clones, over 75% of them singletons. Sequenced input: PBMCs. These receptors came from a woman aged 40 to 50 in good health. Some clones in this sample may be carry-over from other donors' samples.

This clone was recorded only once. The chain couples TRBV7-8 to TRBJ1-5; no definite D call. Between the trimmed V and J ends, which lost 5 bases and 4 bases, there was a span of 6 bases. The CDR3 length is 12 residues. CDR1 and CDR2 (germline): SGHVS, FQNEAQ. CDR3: CASSGVNQPQHF. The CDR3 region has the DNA TGTGCCAGCAGCGGGGTTAATCAGCCCCAGCATTTT.

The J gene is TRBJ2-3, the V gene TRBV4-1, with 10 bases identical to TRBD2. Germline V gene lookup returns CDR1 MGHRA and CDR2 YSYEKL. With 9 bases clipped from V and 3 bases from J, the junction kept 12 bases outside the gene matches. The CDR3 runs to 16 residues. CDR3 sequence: CASSDLTSGTTDTQYF. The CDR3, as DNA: TGCGCCAGTTCCGATTTAACTAGCGGGACGACAGATACGCAGTATTTT.

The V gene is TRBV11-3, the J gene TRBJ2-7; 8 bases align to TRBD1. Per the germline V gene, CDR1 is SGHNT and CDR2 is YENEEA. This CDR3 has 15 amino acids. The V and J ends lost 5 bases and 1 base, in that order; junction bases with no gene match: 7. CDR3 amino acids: CASSPTRDRSYEQYF. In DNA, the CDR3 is TGTGCCAGCAGCCCTACCCGGGACAGGTCCTACGAGCAGTACTTC.

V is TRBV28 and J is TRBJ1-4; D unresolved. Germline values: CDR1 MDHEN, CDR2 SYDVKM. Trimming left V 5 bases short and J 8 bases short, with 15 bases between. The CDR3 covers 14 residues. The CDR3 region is CASSPRTLGEKLFF. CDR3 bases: TGTGCCAGCAGTCCCCGGACCCTAGGGGAAAAACTGTTTTTT. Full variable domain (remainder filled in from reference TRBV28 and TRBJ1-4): DVKVTQSSRYLVKRTGEKVFLECVQDMDHENMFWYRQDPGLGLRLIYFSYDVKMKEKGDIPEGYSVSREKKERFSLILESASTNQTSMYLCASSPRTLGEKLFFGSGTQLSVL.

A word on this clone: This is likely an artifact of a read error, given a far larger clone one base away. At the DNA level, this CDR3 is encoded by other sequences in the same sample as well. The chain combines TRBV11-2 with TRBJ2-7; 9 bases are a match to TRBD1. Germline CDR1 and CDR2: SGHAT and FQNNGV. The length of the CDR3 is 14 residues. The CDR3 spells CASSLRTGDGEQYF. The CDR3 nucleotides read TGCGCCAGCAGCCTCAGGACAGGGGACGGCGAGCAGTACTTC.

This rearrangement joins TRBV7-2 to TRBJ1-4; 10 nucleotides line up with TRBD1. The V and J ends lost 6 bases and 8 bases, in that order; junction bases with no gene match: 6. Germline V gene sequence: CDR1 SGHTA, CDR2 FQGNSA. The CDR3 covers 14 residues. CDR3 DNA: TGTGCCAGCAGTCCCGGGACAGGGGTAGAAAAACTGTTTTTT. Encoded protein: CASSPGTGVEKLFF.

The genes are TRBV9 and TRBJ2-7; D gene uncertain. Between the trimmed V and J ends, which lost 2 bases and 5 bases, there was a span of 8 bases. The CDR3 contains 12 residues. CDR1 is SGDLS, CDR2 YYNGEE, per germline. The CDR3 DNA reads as TGTGCCAGCAGCGTCGACCGGAACGAGCAGTACTTC. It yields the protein CASSVDRNEQYF. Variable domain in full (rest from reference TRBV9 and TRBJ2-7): DSGVTQTPKHLITATGQRVTLRCSPRSGDLSVYWYQQSLDQGLQFLIQYYNGEERAKGNILERFSAQQFPDLHSELNLSSLELGDSALYFCASSVDRNEQYFGPGTRLTVT.

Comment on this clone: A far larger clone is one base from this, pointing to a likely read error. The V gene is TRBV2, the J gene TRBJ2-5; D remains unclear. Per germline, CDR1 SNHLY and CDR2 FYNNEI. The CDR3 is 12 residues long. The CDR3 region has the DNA TGTGCCTGCAGTGTGCAGCAAGAGACCCAGTACTTC. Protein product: CACSVQQETQYF.

This CDR3 reads CASSFPDSADTF. The DNA for the CDR3 is TGTGCCAGCAGCTTCCCGGACAGTGCCGACACCTTC. The V call is TRBV7-2, the J call TRBJ1-2; D might be TRBD1 (6 bases). CDR1 and CDR2 from the germline V gene are SGHTA and FQGNSA. This CDR3 region has 12 residues. V was pared by 3 bases and J by 12 bases, with 14 bases between.

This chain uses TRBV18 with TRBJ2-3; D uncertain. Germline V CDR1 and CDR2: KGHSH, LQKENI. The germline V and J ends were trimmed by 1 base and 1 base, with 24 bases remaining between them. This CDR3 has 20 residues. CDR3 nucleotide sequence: TGTGCCAGCTCACCACTTCCCTTGGTTGGGCACCGAGACGGCACAGATACGCAGTATTTT. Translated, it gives CASSPLPLVGHRDGTDTQYF. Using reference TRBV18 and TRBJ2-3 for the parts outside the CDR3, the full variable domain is NAGVMQNPRHLVRRRGQEARLRCSPMKGHSHVYWYRQLPEEGLKFMVYLQKENIIDESGMPKERFSAEFPKEGPSILRIQQVVRGDSAAYFCASSPLPLVGHRDGTDTQYFGPGTRLTVL.

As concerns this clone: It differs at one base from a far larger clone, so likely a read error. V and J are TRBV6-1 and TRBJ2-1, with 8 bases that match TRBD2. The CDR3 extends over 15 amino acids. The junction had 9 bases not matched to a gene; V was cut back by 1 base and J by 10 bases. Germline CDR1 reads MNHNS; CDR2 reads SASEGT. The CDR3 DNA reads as TGTGCCAGCAGTGAAGGGGCTAGCGGGCCCCCCGAGCAGTTCTTC. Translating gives CASSEGASGPPEQFF.

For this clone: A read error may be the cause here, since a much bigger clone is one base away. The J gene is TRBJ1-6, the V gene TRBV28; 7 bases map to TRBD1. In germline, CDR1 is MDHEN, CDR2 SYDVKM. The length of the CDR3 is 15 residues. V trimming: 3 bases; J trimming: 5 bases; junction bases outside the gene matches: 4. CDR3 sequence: CASSFTGQHNSPLHF. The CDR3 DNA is TGTGCCAGCAGTTTCACGGGACAGCATAATTCACCCCTCCACTTT.

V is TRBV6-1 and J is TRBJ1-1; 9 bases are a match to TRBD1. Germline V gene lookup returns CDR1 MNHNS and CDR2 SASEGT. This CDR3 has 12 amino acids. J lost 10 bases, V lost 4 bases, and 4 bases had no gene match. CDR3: CASSGDRELAFF. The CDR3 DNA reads TGTGCCAGCAGTGGGGACAGGGAGCTAGCTTTCTTT.